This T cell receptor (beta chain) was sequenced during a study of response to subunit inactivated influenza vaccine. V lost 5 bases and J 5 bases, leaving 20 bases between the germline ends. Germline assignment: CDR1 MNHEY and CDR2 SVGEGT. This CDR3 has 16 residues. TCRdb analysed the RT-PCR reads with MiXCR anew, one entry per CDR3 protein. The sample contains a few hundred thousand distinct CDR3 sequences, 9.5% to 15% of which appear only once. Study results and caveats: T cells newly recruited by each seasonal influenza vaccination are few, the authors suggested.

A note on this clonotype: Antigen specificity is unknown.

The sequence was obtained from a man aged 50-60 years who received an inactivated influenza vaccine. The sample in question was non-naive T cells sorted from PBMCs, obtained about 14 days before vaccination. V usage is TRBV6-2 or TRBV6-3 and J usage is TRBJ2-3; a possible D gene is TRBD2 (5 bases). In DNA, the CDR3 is TGTGCCAGCAGTCGCGGACTGGGAGATACTAGAGATACGCAGTATTTT. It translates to CASSRGLGDTRDTQYF.